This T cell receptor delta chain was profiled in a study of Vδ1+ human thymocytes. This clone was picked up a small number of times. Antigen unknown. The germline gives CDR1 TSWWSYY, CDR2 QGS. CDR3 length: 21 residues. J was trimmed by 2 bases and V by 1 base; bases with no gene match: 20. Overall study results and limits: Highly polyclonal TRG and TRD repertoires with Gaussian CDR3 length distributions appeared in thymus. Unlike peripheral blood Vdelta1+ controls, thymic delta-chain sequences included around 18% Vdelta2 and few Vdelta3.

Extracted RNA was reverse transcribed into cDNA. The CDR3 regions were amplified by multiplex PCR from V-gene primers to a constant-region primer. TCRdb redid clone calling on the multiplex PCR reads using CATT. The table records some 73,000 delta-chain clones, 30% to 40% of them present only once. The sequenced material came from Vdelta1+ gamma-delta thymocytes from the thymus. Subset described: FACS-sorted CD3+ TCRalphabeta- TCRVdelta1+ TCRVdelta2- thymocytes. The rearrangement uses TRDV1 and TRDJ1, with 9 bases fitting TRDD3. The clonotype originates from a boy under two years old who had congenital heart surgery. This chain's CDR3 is CALGEPTLEKGIRRQTDKLIF. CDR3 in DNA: TGTGCTCTTGGGGAACCGACTCTAGAAAAGGGGATACGCCGACAGACCGATAAACTCATCTTT.